This is a list of T cell receptor beta chains from one sample in a study of PD-L1 blockade in urothelial cancer. Profiling relied on immunoSEQ multiplex PCR, and the TCRdb table lists in-frame clones only, not all of them. The data show 100,000 or so clones, roughly nine tenths seen once. The sample here was PBMCs, taken around atezolizumab (anti-PD-L1) treatment. The receptor source for this set is a woman of 80 years or more with urothelial cancer. CDR3s include the opening cysteine and the closing phenylalanine or tryptophan. A D gene is named only where the DNA matches it firmly. Clone size appears in some rows only: once, few, many, or a class for an expanded clone.

TRBD1	-	TRBV5-1	TRBJ1-2	CASSRDRGQLITF	TGCGCCAGCAGCCGGGACAGGGGGCAATTGATCACCTTC
TRBD1	-	TRBV27	TRBJ2-3	CASYPWDRSTDTQYF	TGTGCCAGCTACCCCTGGGACAGATCCACAGATACGCAGTATTTT
-	-	TRBV11-2	TRBJ2-7	CASSLAGRRRPYF	TGTGCCAGCAGCTTAGCCGGACGCAGGAGGCCGTACTTC
-	-	TRBV2	TRBJ1-5	CASRSYSNQPQHF	TGTGCCAGCAGGAGTTATAGCAATCAGCCCCAGCATTTT
-	-	TRBV19	TRBJ1-1	CASRGEGSSSTEAFF	TGTGCCAGCCGCGGGGAGGGGTCTTCGAGCACTGAAGCTTTCTTT
TRBD1	-	TRBV2	TRBJ2-1	CASSEAGTAGEQFF	TGTGCCAGCAGTGAAGCGGGGACAGCAGGAGAGCAGTTCTTC
-	-	TRBV28	TRBJ2-5	CASKLGGFQETQYF	TGTGCCAGCAAACTAGGGGGATTTCAGGAGACCCAGTACTTC
TRBD1	-	TRBV28	TRBJ1-1	CASSRTGEAFF	TGTGCCAGCAGCCGGACAGGTGAAGCTTTCTTT
-	-	TRBV5-1	TRBJ2-5	CASSSSPRGGETQYF	TGCGCCAGCAGCTCCTCACCCAGGGGCGGGGAGACCCAGTACTTC
-	-	TRBV6-1	TRBJ1-1	CASSEQGRWGTEAFF	TGTGCCAGCAGTGAGCAGGGCCGCTGGGGCACTGAAGCTTTCTTT
-	once	TRBV7-3	TRBJ2-2	CASSLAVQLNTGELFF	TGTGCCAGCAGCTTGGCGGTACAATTGAACACCGGGGAGCTGTTTTTT
TRBD2	-	TRBV5-8	TRBJ2-1	CASSLRLAGGDEQFF	TGTGCCAGCAGCCTCAGACTAGCGGGAGGCGATGAGCAGTTCTTC
TRBD2	-	TRBV19	TRBJ2-7	CASTPSGRGNYEQYF	TGTGCCAGTACCCCCAGCGGGAGGGGTAACTACGAGCAGTACTTC
-	-	TRBV27	TRBJ1-1	CASTPRTGEGTEAFF	TGTGCCAGCACTCCTAGGACGGGGGAAGGCACTGAAGCTTTCTTT
TRBD1	medium-sized	TRBV7-9	TRBJ2-3	CASSLAGTGASDTQYF	TGTGCCAGCAGCTTAGCGGGGACAGGGGCATCAGATACGCAGTATTTT
-	-	TRBV10-3	TRBJ2-1	CATIAAAYNEQFF	TGTGCCACCATAGCGGCAGCCTACAATGAGCAGTTCTTC